In this sample, the clone carrying this T cell receptor beta chain turned up a few times. TCRdb re-called the PCR reads with MiXCR, one entry per CDR3 protein. The sample lists some 13,000 distinct CDR3 sequences, roughly 15% occurring once. These data belong to a study of molecular identifiers for immune sequencing clone quantification. CDR1 is LNHDA and CDR2 is SQIVND in the germline V gene (reference sequence). V was shortened by 1 base and J by 4 bases, with 10 bases between the two germline ends. The CDR3 is 14 residues long. The source material was naive CD8+ T cells from blood, with Jurkat cell RNA spiked in. Subset of the sample: FACS-sorted CD8+CD4-CCR7+CD45RA+ naive T cells. The source is a human donor in good health. Some libraries in this study had Jurkat cell RNA spiked in. V is TRBV19 and J is TRBJ2-5; a possible D gene is TRBD1 (5 bases). The CDR3 spells CASSIGGWGETQYF. As DNA, the CDR3 is TGTGCCAGTAGTATAGGGGGCTGGGGAGAGACCCAGTACTTC.